The rows below give T cell receptor beta chains drawn from one sample of a study of blood T cell repertoires in COVID-19. Data came from immunoSEQ multiplex PCR; TCRdb stores just in-frame clones and leaves some out. The table shows fewer than 250,000 clones, with less than 80% occurring only once. The sequenced sample was peripheral blood. Every receptor here comes from a woman between 50 and 59 years old with acute or convalescent COVID-19. Both conserved end residues are part of each CDR3. The order of the fields is J gene, CDR3 length, clone size, V gene, D gene, CDR3 protein, CDR3 DNA. A D gene is named only where the DNA matches it firmly. Clone size is given for some rows only: seen once, a few or many times, or a class if the clone is expanded.

J: TRBJ2-5
length: 11
size: NA
V: TRBV20-1
D: NA
CDR3: CSVEGGETQYF
DNA: TGCAGTGTTGAGGGTGGGGAGACCCAGTACTTC

J: TRBJ2-7
length: 12
size: NA
V: TRBV30
D: TRBD1
CDR3: CAFEGATYEQYF
DNA: TGTGCCTTTGAGGGGGCTACCTACGAGCAGTACTTC

J: TRBJ1-3
length: 14
size: NA
V: TRBV25-1
D: TRBD1
CDR3: CASSVQGRTATIYF
DNA: TGTGCCAGCAGCGTACAGGGGAGAACAGCCACCATATATTTT

J: TRBJ1-1
length: 14
size: NA
V: TRBV7-2
D: NA
CDR3: CASSSVRVRTEAFF
DNA: TGTGCCAGCAGTTCCGTGAGGGTAAGGACTGAAGCTTTCTTT

J: TRBJ1-2
length: 18
size: NA
V: TRBV6-6
D: TRBD1
CDR3: CASSRGEKTGDWRYGYTF
DNA: TGTGCCAGCAGTCGAGGGGAGAAAACAGGGGACTGGAGGTATGGCTACACCTTC

J: TRBJ1-5
length: 15
size: NA
V: TRBV6-5
D: NA
CDR3: CATGGYRALHQPQHF
DNA: TGTGCCACTGGCGGGTACAGGGCCCTACATCAGCCCCAGCATTTT

J: TRBJ2-4
length: 13
size: NA
V: TRBV10-3
D: NA
CDR3: CAISKVVEDIQYF
DNA: TGTGCCATCAGTAAGGTGGTCGAGGACATTCAGTACTTC

J: TRBJ1-2
length: 13
size: NA
V: TRBV28
D: NA
CDR3: CASSFGAGGGYTF
DNA: NA

J: TRBJ1-4
length: 14
size: NA
V: TRBV5-6
D: NA
CDR3: CASSLSGINEKLFF
DNA: TGTGCCAGCAGCTTGTCGGGGATTAATGAAAAACTGTTTTTT

J: TRBJ2-7
length: 14
size: NA
V: TRBV4-3
D: NA
CDR3: CASSQVLDSYEQYF
DNA: TGCGCCAGCAGCCAAGTTCTCGACAGCTACGAGCAGTACTTC

J: TRBJ2-1
length: 15
size: NA
V: TRBV19
D: TRBD1
CDR3: CASSSNRGVYNEQFF
DNA: TGTGCCAGTAGTAGTAACAGGGGGGTTTACAATGAGCAGTTCTTC

J: TRBJ2-3
length: 15
size: NA
V: TRBV4-1
D: NA
CDR3: CASSHTGIITDTQYF
DNA: TGCGCCAGCAGCCATACAGGGATAATCACAGATACGCAGTATTTT

J: TRBJ2-7
length: 13
size: NA
V: TRBV19
D: NA
CDR3: CASNNRAGGEQYF
DNA: TGTGCCAGTAATAACCGGGCCGGGGGCGAGCAGTACTTC

J: TRBJ2-7
length: 15
size: NA
V: TRBV12-5
D: TRBD1
CDR3: CASGTGQGKSYEQYF
DNA: TGTGCTAGTGGGACTGGACAGGGGAAGTCCTACGAGCAGTACTTC

J: TRBJ1-6
length: 14
size: NA
V: TRBV28
D: TRBD1
CDR3: CASRDRGNNSPLHF
DNA: TGTGCCAGCCGCGACAGGGGGAATAATTCACCCCTCCACTTT

J: TRBJ1-4
length: 14
size: NA
V: TRBV3-1/TRBV3-2
D: NA
CDR3: CASSQAIFNEKLFF
DNA: TGTGCCAGCAGCCAAGCTATATTTAATGAAAAACTGTTTTTT

J: TRBJ2-4
length: 21
size: once
V: TRBV3-1/TRBV3-2
D: NA
CDR3: CASSQEARRITLYIAKNIQYF
DNA: TGTGCCAGCAGCCAAGAAGCGAGACGAATTACCCTATATATAGCCAAAAACATTCAGTACTTC

J: TRBJ1-4
length: 17
size: NA
V: TRBV28
D: TRBD1
CDR3: CASSLPEGAPTNEKLFF
DNA: TGTGCCAGCAGTTTACCCGAGGGGGCCCCAACTAATGAAAAACTGTTTTTT

J: TRBJ1-1
length: 16
size: NA
V: TRBV5-1
D: TRBD1
CDR3: CASSYGQGGMNTEAFF
DNA: TGCGCCAGCAGCTACGGACAGGGAGGCATGAACACTGAAGCTTTCTTT

J: TRBJ1-1
length: 13
size: NA
V: TRBV5-1
D: NA
CDR3: CASSWEGYTEAFF
DNA: TGCGCCAGCAGTTGGGAGGGGTATACTGAAGCTTTCTTT

J: TRBJ2-7
length: 14
size: NA
V: TRBV27
D: TRBD2
CDR3: CASSVSGRDYEQYF
DNA: TGTGCCAGCAGTGTATCCGGGAGGGACTACGAGCAGTACTTC

J: TRBJ1-2
length: 14
size: few
V: TRBV5-4
D: NA
CDR3: CASSLVRENYGYTF
DNA: TGTGCCAGCAGCTTGGTACGGGAGAACTATGGCTACACCTTC

J: TRBJ2-3
length: 17
size: NA
V: TRBV18
D: NA
CDR3: CASSRPAGSGRTDTQYF
DNA: TGTGCCAGCTCCCGACCCGCCGGGAGCGGCCGCACAGATACGCAGTATTTT

J: TRBJ2-3
length: 13
size: NA
V: TRBV5-1
D: TRBD2
CDR3: CASKLAITDTQYF
DNA: TGCGCCAGCAAACTAGCGATCACAGATACGCAGTATTTT

J: TRBJ1-5
length: 15
size: NA
V: TRBV6-5
D: TRBD1
CDR3: CASSTQGAGNQPQHF
DNA: TGTGCCAGCAGTACGCAGGGGGCCGGCAATCAGCCCCAGCATTTT

J: TRBJ2-1
length: 12
size: NA
V: TRBV5-6
D: NA
CDR3: CASSFDRSVQFF
DNA: TGTGCCAGCAGTTTCGACAGAAGTGTGCAGTTCTTC

J: TRBJ2-3
length: 14
size: few
V: TRBV10-1
D: NA
CDR3: CASSGDLSTDTQYF
DNA: TGCGCCAGCAGCGGGGACTTGTCCACAGATACGCAGTATTTT

J: TRBJ1-6
length: 12
size: once
V: TRBV15
D: NA
CDR3: CATSRVGSPLHF
DNA: TGTGCCACCAGCAGAGTGGGCTCACCCCTCCACTTT

J: TRBJ2-1
length: 16
size: NA
V: TRBV5-5
D: TRBD2
CDR3: CASSSPGLALEGEQFF
DNA: TGTGCCAGCAGTTCACCGGGACTAGCGTTAGAGGGTGAGCAGTTCTTC

J: TRBJ1-5
length: 15
size: NA
V: TRBV5-8
D: NA
CDR3: CASSLGVGGNQPQHF
DNA: TGTGCCAGCAGCTTGGGAGTAGGGGGCAATCAGCCCCAGCATTTT

J: TRBJ2-7
length: 12
size: NA
V: TRBV28
D: NA
CDR3: CASSRTTYEQYF
DNA: TGTGCCAGCAGTAGGACTACCTACGAGCAGTACTTC

J: TRBJ2-2
length: 13
size: few
V: TRBV24-1
D: TRBD2
CDR3: CAKTSGNTGELFF
DNA: TGTGCCAAAACTAGCGGGAACACCGGGGAGCTGTTTTTT

J: TRBJ1-2
length: 13
size: NA
V: TRBV6-5
D: TRBD1
CDR3: CASRGTGKDGYTF
DNA: TGTGCCAGCAGGGGGACAGGAAAGGATGGCTACACCTTC

J: TRBJ2-7
length: 16
size: NA
V: TRBV2
D: TRBD2
CDR3: CASSDRSGTRTYEQYF
DNA: TGTGCCAGCAGTGATCGTTCTGGGACTAGAACCTACGAGCAGTACTTC

J: TRBJ1-2
length: 14
size: NA
V: TRBV5-4
D: NA
CDR3: CASRREGPNYGYTF
DNA: TGTGCCTCCCGGAGGGAGGGGCCTAACTATGGCTACACCTTC

J: TRBJ1-1
length: 14
size: NA
V: TRBV10-2
D: NA
CDR3: CASSESKGFTEAFF
DNA: TGCGCCAGCAGTGAGTCGAAGGGGTTCACTGAAGCTTTCTTT

J: TRBJ2-1
length: 13
size: many
V: TRBV5-6
D: NA
CDR3: CASSFLPGNEQFF
DNA: TGTGCCAGCAGCTTCCTCCCCGGGAATGAGCAGTTCTTC

J: TRBJ1-2
length: 16
size: NA
V: TRBV2
D: TRBD1
CDR3: CASSELGQGKNYGYTF
DNA: TGTGCCAGCAGTGAATTGGGACAGGGGAAGAACTATGGCTACACCTTC

J: TRBJ2-1
length: 12
size: once
V: TRBV10-2
D: TRBD2
CDR3: CASRRGGDEQFF
DNA: TGCGCCAGCAGGCGGGGGGGCGATGAGCAGTTCTTC

J: TRBJ2-2
length: 15
size: NA
V: TRBV19
D: TRBD2
CDR3: CASSTAGAHTGELFF
DNA: TGTGCCAGTAGTACAGCGGGGGCGCACACCGGGGAGCTGTTTTTT

J: TRBJ2-7
length: 13
size: NA
V: TRBV6-5
D: NA
CDR3: CASSYEAGPEQYF
DNA: TGTGCCAGCAGTTACGAGGCCGGTCCCGAGCAGTACTTC

J: TRBJ1-5
length: 15
size: NA
V: TRBV6-5
D: TRBD1
CDR3: CASSYSKQGGQPQHF
DNA: TGTGCCAGCAGTTACTCGAAGCAGGGGGGACAGCCCCAGCATTTT

J: TRBJ1-3
length: 13
size: NA
V: TRBV2
D: NA
CDR3: CASTQDRGDTIYF
DNA: TGTGCCAGCACCCAGGACAGAGGGGACACCATATATTTT

J: TRBJ2-1
length: 14
size: NA
V: TRBV19
D: TRBD2
CDR3: CASVNSGRVNEQFF
DNA: TGTGCCAGTGTCAATAGCGGGAGAGTCAATGAGCAGTTCTTC

J: TRBJ2-7
length: 16
size: many
V: TRBV28
D: TRBD1
CDR3: CASSEGMGQGFHEQYF
DNA: TGTGCCAGCAGCGAAGGGATGGGACAGGGCTTCCACGAGCAGTACTTC

J: TRBJ1-3
length: 16
size: NA
V: TRBV11-2
D: NA
CDR3: CASSFWTAVSGNTIYF
DNA: TGTGCCAGCAGCTTTTGGACAGCGGTCTCTGGAAACACCATATATTTT

J: TRBJ2-7
length: 14
size: NA
V: TRBV7-2
D: NA
CDR3: CASSVQRLGYEQYF
DNA: TGTGCCAGCAGCGTACAAAGACTGGGTTACGAGCAGTACTTC

J: TRBJ2-7
length: 15
size: few
V: TRBV15
D: TRBD1
CDR3: CATSSGQDISYEQYF
DNA: TGTGCCACCAGCTCAGGACAGGACATCTCCTACGAGCAGTACTTC

J: TRBJ2-1
length: 18
size: once
V: TRBV25-1
D: TRBD2
CDR3: CASSEFEAGGYYYNEQFF
DNA: TGTGCCAGCAGTGAATTCGAAGCGGGGGGATATTACTACAATGAGCAGTTCTTC

J: TRBJ1-2
length: 14
size: NA
V: TRBV28
D: TRBD1
CDR3: CASSPGTGGNGYTF
DNA: TGTGCCAGCAGTCCGGGGACAGGGGGCAATGGCTACACCTTC

J: TRBJ2-7
length: 14
size: few
V: TRBV7-2
D: NA
CDR3: CASSRRGQGTEQYF
DNA: TGTGCCAGCAGCCGCCGAGGGCAGGGGACCGAGCAGTACTTC

J: TRBJ2-2
length: 12
size: once
V: TRBV6-6
D: NA
CDR3: CASSYLTGELFF
DNA: TGTGCCAGCAGTTACCTCACCGGGGAGCTGTTTTTT

J: TRBJ2-7
length: 14
size: many
V: TRBV2
D: NA
CDR3: CASSLRGIRYEQYF
DNA: TGTGCCAGCAGTTTAAGGGGTATCAGATACGAGCAGTACTTC